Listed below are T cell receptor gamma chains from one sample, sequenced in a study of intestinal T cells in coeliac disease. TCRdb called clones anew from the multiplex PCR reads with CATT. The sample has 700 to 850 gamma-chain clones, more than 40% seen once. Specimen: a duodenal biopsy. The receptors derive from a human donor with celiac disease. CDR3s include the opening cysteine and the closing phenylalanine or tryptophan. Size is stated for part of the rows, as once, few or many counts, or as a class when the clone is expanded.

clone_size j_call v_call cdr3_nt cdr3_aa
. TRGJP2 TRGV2 TGTGCCACCTGGGACGGGCGGATTGGTGATTGGATCAAGACATTT CATWDGRIGDWIKTF
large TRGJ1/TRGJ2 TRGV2 TGTGCCACCTGGATAGGTTATTATAAGAAACTCTTT CATWIGYYKKLF
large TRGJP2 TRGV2 TGTGCCACCTGGGACGGGCGGATTGGTGATTGGATCAAGACGTTT CATWDGRIGDWIKTF
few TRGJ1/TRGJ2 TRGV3 TGTGCCACCTGGGACAGGCCTTGCCTAAAAAAGAAACTCTTT CATWDRPCLKKKLF
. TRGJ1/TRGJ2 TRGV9 TGTGCCCTTGTGGGAGGGTATAAGAAACTCTTT CALVGGYKKLF
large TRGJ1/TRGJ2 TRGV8 TGTGCCACCTGGGACCTTTATTATAAGAAACTCTTT CATWDLYYKKLF
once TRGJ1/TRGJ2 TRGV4 TGTGCCACCTGGGATGGGCCTTCATTAAGTTATAAGAAACTCTTT CATWDGPSLSYKKLF
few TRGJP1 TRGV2 TGTGCCACCTGGGACGAGGGGGCACTTGGTTGGTTCAAGATATTT CATWDEGALGWFKIF
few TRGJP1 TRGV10 TGTGCTGCGTCGAACGGTCGCAGGATACCCACTGGTTGGTTCAAGATATTT CAASNGRRIPTGWFKIF
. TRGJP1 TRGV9 TGTGCCTTGTGGGGGGTTCTAAGTGACACTGGTTGGTTCAAGATATTT CALWGVLSDTGWFKIF
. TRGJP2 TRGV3 TGTGCCACCTGGGACAGAGGGTCGTCGTTCCGGCATTGGATCAAGACGTTT CATWDRGSSFRHWIKTF
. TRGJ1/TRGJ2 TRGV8 TGTGCCACCTGGGATAGAACATCCCTGTATTATAAGAAACTCTTT CATWDRTSLYYKKLF
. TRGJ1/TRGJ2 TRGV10 TGTGCTGCGTGGGATTATACTTATAAGAAACTCTTT CAAWDYTYKKLF
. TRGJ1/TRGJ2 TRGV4 TGTGCCCACCTGGGATCCCGACGTAGCGGTGGGAAACTCTTT CAHLGSRRSGGKLF
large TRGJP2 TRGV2 TGTGCCACCTGGGACTCGGAATATAGTAGTGATTGGATCAAGACGTTT CATWDSEYSSDWIKTF
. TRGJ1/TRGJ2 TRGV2 TGTGCCCACCTGGGACGGAATTATTATAAGAAACTCTTT CAHLGRNYYKKLF
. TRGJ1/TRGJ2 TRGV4 TGTGCCACCTGGGATGATCGAATTTATTATAAGAAACTCTTT CATWDDRIYYKKLF
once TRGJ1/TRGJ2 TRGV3 TGTGCCACCTGGGACTGGGCCTATCCCTATTATAAGAAACTCTTT CATWDWAYPYYKKLF
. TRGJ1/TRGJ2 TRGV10 TGTGCTGCGTGGGGACCGTGGAATTATTATAAGAAACTCTTT CAAWGPWNYYKKLF
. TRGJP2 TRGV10 TGTGCTGCGTGGGATCCCGGTAGTGATTGGATCAAGACGTTT CAAWDPGSDWIKTF
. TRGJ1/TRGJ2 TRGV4 TGTGCCACCTGGGATAATTTTTTTTATTATAAGAAACTCTTT CATWDNFFYYKKLF
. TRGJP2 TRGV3 TGTGCCACCTGGACAGAGGGTCGTCGTTCCCGGCATTGGATCAAGACGTTT CATWTEGRRSRHWIKTF